These 23 T cell receptor beta chains share one sample of origin, sequenced in a study of CD8+CD57+ T cells in acquired aplastic anemia (dated by TCRdb to the late 2010s). Sequencer: Illumina HiSeq 2000. Genomic DNA served as template for TCR beta VDJ combination and CDR3 sequence profiling. TCRdb reworked the public reads: Q25 trimming with fastp, MiXCR clone assembly, productive beta chains retained. Here each entry gathers all rows of one CDR3 protein and keeps the most common genes and DNA. The sample table contains about 80,000 distinct CDR3 sequences; only one count was recorded for around 44% of them. Approximately 62% of the sample rests with the top ten. Sequenced input: sorted CD4+, CD8+, or CD8+CD57+ T cells (not recorded which) from PBMCs. The receptors stem from a human donor in good health, serving as a control.

The chain joins TRBV24-1 to TRBJ2-5; TRBD1 might be the D (7 bases). Germline V gene data show CDR1 as KGHDR and CDR2 as SFDVKD. The CDR3 length is 16 residues. V was trimmed by 1 base and J by 4 bases, leaving 15 bases between them. The CDR3 is CATSDLTAGGRETQYF. The CDR3 nucleotides are TGTGCCACCAGTGATTTAACGGCAGGGGGGCGAGAGACCCAGTACTTC.

This clonotype was seen a few times. Possible read error: a much larger clone is one base away. The V gene is TRBV7-2, the J gene TRBJ2-7, with D possibly being TRBD2 (6 bases). Germline CDR1 is SGHTA and CDR2 is FQGNSA. The CDR3 has 12 residues. Trimming shortened V by 5 bases and J by 5 bases, and 10 bases separated the two germline ends. The chain's CDR3 is CASSRGSDEQYF. CDR3 DNA sequence: TGTGCCAGCAGCCGGGGGAGTGACGAGCAGTACTTC.

This clonotype was observed many times. The chain is built from TRBV12-3 or TRBV12-4 and TRBJ1-3; the match to TRBD1 covers 7 bases. The V segment lost 6 bases and the J segment 4 bases; nucleotides outside the gene matches: 12. The CDR3 consists of 16 residues. CDR3 nucleotides: TGTGCCAGCAGCACGACAGGGATTGTATCGGGAAACACCATATATTTT. This encodes CASSTTGIVSGNTIYF.

V gene TRBV7-9 combines with J gene TRBJ2-7, with D uncertain. The length of the CDR3 is 12 residues. CDR1 and CDR2 from the germline V gene are SEHNR and FQNEAQ (reference sequence). The germline V and J ends were trimmed by 5 bases and 1 base, with 6 bases remaining between them. The CDR3 DNA reads TGTGCCAGCAGCCCCATATCCTACGAGCAGTACTTC. This encodes CASSPISYEQYF. Full variable domain (rest looked up from reference TRBV7-9 and TRBJ2-7): DTGVSQNPRHKITKRGQNVTFRCDPISEHNRLYWYRQTLGQGPEFLTYFQNEAQLEKSRLLSDRFSAERPKGSFSTLEIQRTEQGDSAMYLCASSPISYEQYFGPGTRLTVT.

This clonotype has only a few counts. This sequence joins TRBV2 and TRBJ1-2, with no clear D. Germline lookup yields CDR1 SNHLY and CDR2 FYNNEI. CDR3 length: 14 amino acids. Trimming shortened V by 6 bases and J by 1 base, and 12 bases separated the two germline ends. For the CDR3, the DNA is TGTGCCAGCAGAATGAGCAGACTTAACTATGGCTACACCTTC. This encodes CASRMSRLNYGYTF.

This clonotype came up many times. This rearrangement joins TRBV12-3 or TRBV12-4 to TRBJ1-1; D remains unclear. Trimming pared 4 bases from V and 3 bases from J, leaving 15 bases between. The CDR3 totals 15 residues. The CDR3 coding sequence is TGTGCCAGCAGTTCCCTCCCACCCTCCGACACTGAAGCTTTCTTT. Encoded protein: CASSSLPPSDTEAFF.

This clonotype was seen repeatedly, ten times or more. The rearrangement links TRBV30 to TRBJ2-3; D ambiguous. V lost 4 bases and J 6 bases, leaving 8 bases between the germline ends. The CDR3 runs 11 residues. Germline V lookup: CDR1 GTSNPN, CDR2 SVGIG (reference sequence). The CDR3 coding sequence is TGTGCCTGGACCTTAGGCGATACGCAGTATTTT. Amino acid sequence: CAWTLGDTQYF.

In the case of this clonotype: A much larger clone lies a single base off, so this may be a read error. This sequence joins TRBV9 and TRBJ2-3, with no clear D. Looked up from germline, CDR1 is SGDLS and CDR2 is YYNGEE. There are 13 residues in the CDR3. The ends were cut back, 4 bases at V and 2 bases at J, with 8 bases in the middle. The CDR3 loop reads CASSLTDTDTQYF. The DNA for the CDR3 is TGTGCCAGCAGCCTTACTGACACAGATACGCAGTATTTT.

In this sample, this clonotype turned up many times. The genes are TRBV12-3 or TRBV12-4 and TRBJ1-1; D is perhaps TRBD1 (5 bases). V lost 4 bases to trimming and J lost 7 bases, with 22 bases between them. The CDR3 loop spans 16 amino acids. The CDR3 loop is CASSYFAGMRGGEAFF. The CDR3 bases are TGTGCCAGCAGTTACTTTGCGGGCATGCGGGGCGGTGAAGCTTTCTTT.

This clonotype was detected ten times or more. The rearrangement joins TRBV19 to TRBJ1-5, with a weak D call TRBD1 (6 bases). V was clipped by 1 base and J by 7 bases, with 14 bases between them. The CDR3 is 15 amino acids. The germline gives CDR1 LNHDA, CDR2 SQIVND (reference sequence). CDR3 protein: CASSIVWGRGQPQHF. The DNA of the CDR3 is TGTGCCAGTAGTATAGTTTGGGGGCGAGGGCAGCCCCAGCATTTT.

This clonotype has a single count. This sequence joins TRBV25-1 and TRBJ2-3, with 12 bases matching TRBD2. The CDR3 is 16 residues long. The V and J ends lost 4 bases and 3 bases, in that order; junction bases with no gene match: 5. Looked up from germline, CDR1 is MGHDK and CDR2 is SYGVNS. CDR3 in amino acids: CASSALAGGQTDTQYF. CDR3 nucleotides: TGTGCCAGCAGTGCCCTAGCGGGGGGGCAAACAGATACGCAGTATTTT.

CDR3 DNA sequence: TGCAGTGCCGCCGGACAGGCCCCTAACTATGGCTACACCTTC. It translates to CSAAGQAPNYGYTF. The chain combines TRBV20-1 with TRBJ1-2, with 7 bases fitting TRBD1. From germline, CDR1 is DFQATT and CDR2 SNEGSKA (reference sequence). The CDR3 is made up of 14 amino acids. The junction had 7 bases not matched to a gene; V was cut back by 6 bases and J by 0 bases.

The rearrangement uses TRBV4-2 and TRBJ2-7; D might be TRBD1 (5 bases). The V and J ends lost 5 bases and 6 bases respectively, with 20 bases between them. The germline V gene has CDR1 LGHNA and CDR2 YNFKEQ. The CDR3 has 15 amino acids. The CDR3 loop reads CASSGRGSGMAEQYF. DNA for the CDR3: TGTGCCAGCAGCGGCCGAGGATCAGGGATGGCCGAGCAGTACTTC.

The table lists this clonotype with a few counts. The V call is TRBV29-1, the J call TRBJ1-1; TRBD1 is a possible D gene (5 bases). From germline, CDR1 is SQVTM and CDR2 ANQGSEA. CDR3 length equals 13 residues. Trimming stripped 7 bases from V and 11 bases from J, with 23 bases between. This chain's CDR3 is CSAQPDGTAWAFF. CDR3 coding DNA: TGCAGCGCCCAACCAGACGGGACGGCGTGGGCTTTCTTT. Combining the CDR3 with reference TRBV29-1 and TRBJ1-1 gives the whole variable domain SAVISQKPSRDICQRGTSLTIQCQVDSQVTMMFWYRQQPGQSLTLIATANQGSEATYESGFVIDKFPISRPNLTFSTLTVSNMSPEDSSIYLCSAQPDGTAWAFFGQGTRLTVV.

This clonotype was seen ten or more times. This sequence joins TRBV19 and TRBJ2-7, with TRBD2 as a possible D gene (6 bases). The CDR3 spans 16 residues. Germline CDR1 is LNHDA and CDR2 is SQIVND (reference sequence). Trimming left V 4 bases short and J 7 bases short, with 23 bases between. This CDR3 is CASSTAGPRSHFEQYF. The CDR3 bases are TGTGCCAGTAGTACCGCGGGGCCTCGGAGCCACTTTGAGCAGTACTTC.

This clonotype was observed a single time. J is TRBJ1-5 and V is TRBV7-2; D perhaps matches TRBD1 (6 bases). V was shortened by 6 bases and J by 4 bases, with 7 bases between the two germline ends. Germline values: CDR1 SGHTA, CDR2 FQGNSA. The CDR3 consists of 12 residues. The CDR3 nucleotides read TGTGCCAGCAGTACAGGGAATCAGCCCCAGCATTTT. This sequence encodes CASSTGNQPQHF.

The chain carries TRBV29-1 and TRBJ1-1; tentative D call: TRBD1 (6 bases). Germline loops: CDR1 SQVTM, CDR2 ANQGSEA. This CDR3 is built from 13 residues. The V gene lost 3 bases and the J gene lost 7 bases, with 15 bases spanning the gap. As DNA, the CDR3 is TGCAGCGTTGATGGGGGCAGGGCCGATGAAGCTTTCTTT. It encodes CSVDGGRADEAFF.

The rearrangement joins TRBV15 to TRBJ2-5; no firm D call. This CDR3 comprises 14 residues. Germline loops: CDR1 LNHNV, CDR2 YYDKDF (reference sequence). Trimming took off 0 bases at V and 5 bases at J, with 10 bases between the two ends. Here the CDR3 reads CATSRDPGVETQYF. DNA for the CDR3: TGTGCCACCAGCAGAGACCCCGGAGTGGAGACCCAGTACTTC.

This clonotype was recorded a few times. This may stem from a read error, because a much larger clone lies one nucleotide away. V gene TRBV19 combines with J gene TRBJ2-1, with D tentatively TRBD2 (5 bases). Germline V lookup: CDR1 LNHDA, CDR2 SQIVND (reference sequence). The CDR3 runs to 14 residues. In DNA form, the CDR3 reads TGTGCCAGTAGTATGGGCGGCGACTACAATGGGCAGTTCTTC. Residues: CASSMGGDYNGQFF.

This clonotype was counted ten times or more. CDR3 coding DNA: TGTGCCAGCAGCTTTTCACGGGGGGTGAGCTCCTACAATGAGCAGTTCTTC. Translated: CASSFSRGVSSYNEQFF. The genes are TRBV7-9 and TRBJ2-1, with TRBD2 identical over 7 bases. V trimming: 3 bases; J trimming: 0 bases; junction bases outside the gene matches: 8. The CDR3 length is 17 residues. Per germline, CDR1 SEHNR and CDR2 FQNEAQ (reference sequence).

This clonotype showed up many times. The chain employs TRBV5-4 and TRBJ2-7, with 7 bases matching TRBD2. The CDR3 runs 16 residues. The trim removed 0 bases at V and 9 bases at J, leaving 15 bases unmatched. The germline V gene has CDR1 SGHNT and CDR2 YYREEE (reference sequence). This CDR3 is CASSLGGLPSGSGQYF. CDR3 coding DNA: TGTGCCAGCAGCTTGGGGGGACTACCTTCTGGGTCGGGGCAGTACTTC.

This clonotype has only a few counts. The chain joins TRBV24-1 to TRBJ2-1, with TRBD1 matching over 7 bases. J was trimmed by 8 bases and V by 8 bases; bases with no gene match: 8. The CDR3 spans 13 residues. Germline CDR1 is KGHDR and CDR2 is SFDVKD. As DNA, the CDR3 is TGTGCCACCACCGGGACAGCCGGGCATGAGCAGTTCTTC. It codes for CATTGTAGHEQFF.

The chain couples TRBV2 to TRBJ2-7, with 7 bases matching TRBD1. Losses at the gene ends were 6 bases for V and 5 bases for J; bases not matched to a gene: 13. The CDR3 length is 15 residues. Germline V CDR1 and CDR2: SNHLY, FYNNEI. The CDR3 sequence: CASSDPTGRTDEQYF. The DNA for the CDR3 is TGTGCCAGCAGCGACCCGACAGGGAGAACTGACGAGCAGTACTTC.